This T cell receptor (beta chain) was sequenced during a study of cytomegalovirus exposure and HLA in healthy donors. General observations from the study: Some public TCRs appeared in many individuals, while most sequences were rare. Analyzed later, most CMV-associated TCR beta chains appeared HLA-restricted. Sequencing probably produced one cluster of sequence variants that were highly shared. Later analysis identified 16,000 or so TCR beta sequences associated with HLA alleles, using a false discovery rate threshold of 0.05.

60 Vbeta and 13 Jbeta primers were used in PCR. Sequencing was performed with immunoSEQ multiplex PCR; in TCRdb, only in-frame clones are kept and a portion is missing. The sample has around 180,000 clones, 60% to 80% seen once. In the case of this clone: Its target is unknown.

This CDR3 is built from 15 residues. V lost 5 bases, J lost 5 bases, and 10 bases stayed unmatched. Germline V gene sequence: CDR1 SGHTA, CDR2 FQGTGA. The chain carries TRBV7-3 and TRBJ2-3; 7 nucleotides match TRBD1. Sequencing was performed on PBMCs. The TCR originated in a man aged 60 to 75 in good health and CMV-seronegative. The CDR3 DNA sequence: TGTGCCAGCAGCCTCACACAGGGGATGAGAGATACGCAGTATTTT. Translation: CASSLTQGMRDTQYF.